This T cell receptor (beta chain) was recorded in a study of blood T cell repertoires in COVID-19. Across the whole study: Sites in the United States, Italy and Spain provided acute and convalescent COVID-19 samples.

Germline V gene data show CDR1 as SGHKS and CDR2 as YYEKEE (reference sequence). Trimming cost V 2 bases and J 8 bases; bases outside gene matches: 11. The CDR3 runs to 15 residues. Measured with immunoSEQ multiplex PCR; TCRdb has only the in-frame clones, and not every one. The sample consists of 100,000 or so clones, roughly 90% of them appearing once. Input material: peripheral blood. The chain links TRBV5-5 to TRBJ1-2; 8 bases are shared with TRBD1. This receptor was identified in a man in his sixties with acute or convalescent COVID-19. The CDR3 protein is CASSFLQQGVKGYTF. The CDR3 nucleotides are TGTGCCAGCAGCTTCCTACAACAGGGGGTCAAGGGCTACACCTTC.